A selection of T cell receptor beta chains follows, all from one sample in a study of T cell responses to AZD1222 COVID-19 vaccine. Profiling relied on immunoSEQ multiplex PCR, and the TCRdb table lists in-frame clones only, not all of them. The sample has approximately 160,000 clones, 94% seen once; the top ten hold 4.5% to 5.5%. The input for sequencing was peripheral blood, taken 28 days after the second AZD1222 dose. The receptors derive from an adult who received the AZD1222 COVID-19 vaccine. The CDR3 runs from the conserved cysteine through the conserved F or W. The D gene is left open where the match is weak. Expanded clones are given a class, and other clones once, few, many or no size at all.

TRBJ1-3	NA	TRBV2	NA	TGTGCCAGCAGTAGTACTGGAAACACCATATATTTT	CASSSTGNTIYF
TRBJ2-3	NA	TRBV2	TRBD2	TGTGCCAGCAGTGTGACGGGAGGGCCTCTAAGCACAGATACGCAGTATTTT	CASSVTGGPLSTDTQYF
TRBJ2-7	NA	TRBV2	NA	TGTGCCAGCGGCCGGGACCCTCCTTGGGAGCAGTACTTC	CASGRDPPWEQYF
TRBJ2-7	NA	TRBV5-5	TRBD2	TGTGCCAGCAGCTTGGACACTAGCGACTACGAGCAGTACTTC	CASSLDTSDYEQYF
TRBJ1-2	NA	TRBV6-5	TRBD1	TGTGCCATCGAACCGGGACAGGGGTTCTATGGCTACACCTTC	CAIEPGQGFYGYTF
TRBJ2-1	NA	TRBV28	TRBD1	TGTGCCAGCAGCACCTGGACAGGCTCCTACAATGAGCAGTTCTTC	CASSTWTGSYNEQFF
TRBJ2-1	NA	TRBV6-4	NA	TGTGCCAGCAGTGACTCTAGCTACAATGAGCAGTTCTTC	CASSDSSYNEQFF
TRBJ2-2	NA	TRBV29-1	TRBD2	TGCAGCGTTGAAGATCGGGTGACTAGCGGGAGGACCAGTAGGGAGCTGTTTTTT	CSVEDRVTSGRTSRELFF
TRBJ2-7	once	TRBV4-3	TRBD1	TGCGCCAGCAGCCAACCGGGACAGTGGGGGGAGCAGTACTTC	CASSQPGQWGEQYF
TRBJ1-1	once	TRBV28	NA	TGTGCCAGCAGTTCTTTTTTGGCCCGAAGAGGCACTGAAGCTTTCTTT	CASSSFLARRGTEAFF
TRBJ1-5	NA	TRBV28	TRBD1	TGTGCCAGCAGTTTTCAGGGGGAAGGCAATCAGCCCCAGCATTTT	CASSFQGEGNQPQHF
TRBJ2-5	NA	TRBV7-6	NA	TGTGCCAGCAGCTTAGTTGCCAGCCTTTACCAAGAGACCCAGTACTTC	CASSLVASLYQETQYF
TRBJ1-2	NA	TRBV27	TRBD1	TGTGCCAGCAGTTTATGGGCGACAGGGACCGGTGGCTACACCTTC	CASSLWATGTGGYTF
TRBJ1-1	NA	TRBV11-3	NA	TGTGCCAGCAGCTTAGGTGGGGGGGGCGACGCTTTCTTT	CASSLGGGGDAFF
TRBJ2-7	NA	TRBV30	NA	TGTGCCTGGAGCGACAGCGGCAGCGAGCAGTACTTC	CAWSDSGSEQYF
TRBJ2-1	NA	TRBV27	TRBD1	TGTGCCAGCAGTTCGCGAGATACAGGGGCCCCTTCGGATGAGCAGTTCTTC	CASSSRDTGAPSDEQFF
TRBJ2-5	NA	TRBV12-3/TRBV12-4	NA	TGTGCCAGCAGTTTAGGGGTGGGAGAGACCCAGTACTTC	CASSLGVGETQYF
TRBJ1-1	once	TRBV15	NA	TGTGCCACCAGCAGTGGGGACCCTGGAAGCACTGAAGCTTTCTTT	CATSSGDPGSTEAFF
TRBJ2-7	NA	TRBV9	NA	TGTGCCAGCAGCGTAGACGGGGTATTGGGTTACGAGCAGTACTTC	CASSVDGVLGYEQYF
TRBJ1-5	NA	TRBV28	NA	TGTGCCAGCACCTCCTCTGTTGGAGGATATAGCAATCAGCCCCAGCATTTT	CASTSSVGGYSNQPQHF
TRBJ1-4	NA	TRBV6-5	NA	TGTGCCAGCAGCCGCAGCTGGGAAAGTGAAAAACTGTTTTTT	CASSRSWESEKLFF
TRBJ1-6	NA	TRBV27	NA	TGTGCCAGCAAGACCGGCCAGTACAGTTCACCCCTCCACTTT	CASKTGQYSSPLHF
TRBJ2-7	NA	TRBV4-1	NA	TGCGCCAGCAGCCAAACAAAAGGGACAACCTACGAGCAGTACTTC	CASSQTKGTTYEQYF
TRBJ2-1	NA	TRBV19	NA	TGTGCCAGTAGTTCCTACAATGAGCAGTTCTTC	CASSSYNEQFF
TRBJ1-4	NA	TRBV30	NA	TGTGCCTGGAGTAGTAGCCCAGGCGAAAAACTGTTTTTT	CAWSSSPGEKLFF
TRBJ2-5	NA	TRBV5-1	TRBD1	TGCGCCAGCAGCTCCCCGACAGGGGGAGAGACCCAGTACTTC	CASSSPTGGETQYF
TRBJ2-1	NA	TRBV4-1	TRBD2	TGCGCCAGCAGCCAAGTAGCGGGAGGGAGTAATGAGCAGTTCTTC	CASSQVAGGSNEQFF
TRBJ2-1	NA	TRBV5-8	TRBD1	TGTGCCAGCAGCTTGGACCCCCAACAGGGGGCAATTGTCACTGAGCAGTTCTTC	CASSLDPQQGAIVTEQFF
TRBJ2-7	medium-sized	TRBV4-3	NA	TGCGCCAGCAGCCAAGATCAGAGCGAGGTCTACGAGCAGTACTTC	CASSQDQSEVYEQYF
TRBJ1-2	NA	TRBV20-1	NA	TGCGGAACTAGGGGCTACACCTTC	CGTRGYTF
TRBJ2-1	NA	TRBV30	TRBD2	TGTGCCTGGAGTATAGGGACTAGCTACAATGAGCAGTTCTTC	CAWSIGTSYNEQFF
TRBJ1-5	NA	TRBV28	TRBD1	TGTGCCAGCAGTCTCCAACCCGGACAGGGAAGCAATCAGCCCCAGCATTTT	CASSLQPGQGSNQPQHF
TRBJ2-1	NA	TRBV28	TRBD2	TGTGCCAGCAGTTTCGCTAGCGGGAGTGATGAGCAGTTCTTC	CASSFASGSDEQFF
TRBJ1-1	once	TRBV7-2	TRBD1	TGTGCCAGCAGCTTAGCTTGGCAGGGGGTCGCTGAAGCTTTCTTT	CASSLAWQGVAEAFF
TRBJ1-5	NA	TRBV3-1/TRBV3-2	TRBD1	TGTGCCAGCAGCCAACGACAGGGGGTGGGTCAGCCCCAGCATTTT	CASSQRQGVGQPQHF
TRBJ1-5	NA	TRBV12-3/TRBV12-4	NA	TGTGCCAGCAGTTTTATCGATCAGCCCCAGCATTTT	CASSFIDQPQHF
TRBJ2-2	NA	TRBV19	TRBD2	TGTGCCAGTAGTCCTCTGGGACTAGCGGGGGCCGGGGAGCTGTTTTTT	CASSPLGLAGAGELFF
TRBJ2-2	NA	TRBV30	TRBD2	TGTGCCTGGAAGAGCGGGAGGGGTACCGGGGAGCTGTTTTTT	CAWKSGRGTGELFF
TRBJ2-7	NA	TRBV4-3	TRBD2	TGCGCCAGCAGCCACCGGACTAGCGACGAGCAGTACTTC	CASSHRTSDEQYF
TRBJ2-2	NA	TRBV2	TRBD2	TGTGCCAGCAGCCTCGGGACTACGAACACCGGGGAGCTGTTTTTT	CASSLGTTNTGELFF
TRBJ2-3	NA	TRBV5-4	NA	TGTGCCAGCAGCCCCACGGGGACACGAACAGATACGCAGTATTTT	CASSPTGTRTDTQYF